The 25 T cell receptor beta chains presented below share a single source sample, sequenced in a study of blood T cell repertoires in COVID-19. The assay was immunoSEQ multiplex PCR, and TCRdb's table has in-frame clones only and misses some. The table has under 400,000 clones, 90% seen once. Material: peripheral blood. These TCRs come from a woman younger than 45 with COVID-19, enrolled during active disease.

This rearrangement joins TRBV7-2 to TRBJ1-1; the D gene is possibly TRBD1 (5 bases). Per the germline V gene, CDR1 is SGHTA and CDR2 is FQGNSA. The V and J ends lost 6 bases and 0 bases respectively, with 14 bases between them. The CDR3 runs to 15 residues. CDR3 residues: CASRFGGAVNTEAFF. For the CDR3, the DNA is TGTGCCAGCAGATTCGGGGGTGCCGTGAACACTGAAGCTTTCTTT.

The rearrangement joins TRBV4-1 to TRBJ1-1; D is unresolved. From germline, CDR1 is MGHRA and CDR2 YSYEKL. The CDR3 has 14 residues. The V end lost 0 bases, the J end lost 1 base, and 6 bases lay between the germline ends. CDR3 protein: CASSQEAGNTEAFF. The CDR3 DNA reads TGCGCCAGCAGCCAAGAGGCAGGGAACACTGAAGCTTTCTTT.

This clone was counted once. The chain recombines TRBV7-2 with TRBJ1-1; a weak D match, TRBD1 (5 bases). Germline CDR1 is SGHTA and CDR2 is FQGNSA. The CDR3 covers 14 residues. V gave up 4 bases and J gave up 5 bases, with 14 bases separating them. This CDR3 is CASSSDGGSTEAFF. The CDR3 DNA reads TGTGCCAGCAGCTCGGATGGGGGGAGTACTGAAGCTTTCTTT.

The genes are TRBV19 and TRBJ1-4; a possible D gene is TRBD1 (6 bases). The CDR3 totals 16 residues. V was clipped by 2 bases and J by 0 bases, with 10 bases between them. In germline, CDR1 is LNHDA, CDR2 SQIVND (reference sequence). The CDR3 DNA reads TGTGCCAGTAGTATAATAGGGGGATCAACTAATGAAAAACTGTTTTTT. This translates into CASSIIGGSTNEKLFF.

Worth noting for this clone: Distinct nucleotide sequences in the sample also encode this CDR3. The rearrangement joins TRBV5-1 to TRBJ2-7; 8 bases align to TRBD1. Germline V CDR1 and CDR2: SGHRS, YFSETQ. The CDR3 contains 14 residues. V trimming: 4 bases; J trimming: 3 bases; junction bases outside the gene matches: 6. CDR3 amino acids: CASSPPGQGYEQYF. The CDR3 DNA is TGCGCCAGCAGCCCCCCCGGACAGGGCTACGAGCAGTACTTC.

In the case of this clone: Additional DNA sequences in this sample encode the identical CDR3. The rearrangement links TRBV6-5 to TRBJ1-5, with D possibly TRBD1 on 5 matching bases. V was shortened by 0 bases and J by 6 bases, with 9 bases between the two germline ends. CDR3 length equals 14 residues. Germline loops: CDR1 MNHEY, CDR2 SVGAGI. CDR3 region: CASSYSGAGQPQHF. The DNA of the CDR3 is TGTGCCAGCAGTTACTCTGGGGCAGGTCAGCCCCAGCATTTT.

The gene calls are TRBV5-1 and TRBJ2-5; TRBD1 aligns across 7 bases. There are 16 residues in the CDR3. V was pared by 4 bases and J by 4 bases, with 13 bases of the junction left unmatched. The germline gives CDR1 SGHRS, CDR2 YFSETQ. The CDR3, as DNA: TGCGCCAGCAGCCTCCCGACAGGGAAGGTTTCAGAGACCCAGTACTTC. It codes for CASSLPTGKVSETQYF.

The DNA of the CDR3 is TGTGCCACCAGCAGGGGGGCACCCTACGAGCAGTACTTC. Amino acid sequence: CATSRGAPYEQYF. The V call is TRBV15, the J call TRBJ2-7; weak D call: TRBD1 (6 bases). Trimming pared 3 bases from V and 2 bases from J, leaving 8 bases between. The V gene's germline CDR1 is LNHNV and CDR2 YYDKDF (reference sequence). The CDR3 contains 13 residues.

The rearrangement links TRBV7-3 to TRBJ2-2; D is unclear. Germline CDR1 reads SGHTA; CDR2 reads FQGTGA. V was clipped by 5 bases and J by 1 base, with 8 bases between them. The CDR3 covers 14 residues. The CDR3 DNA is TGTGCCAGCAGCGACACGTGGAACACCGGGGAGCTGTTTTTT. Encoded protein: CASSDTWNTGELFF.

The genes are TRBV12-3 or TRBV12-4 and TRBJ1-5; D is ambiguous. With 3 bases removed from V and 4 bases from J, the gap between germline ends came to 7 bases. The CDR3 totals 13 residues. This CDR3 is CASSLGVNQPQHF. CDR3 nucleotides: TGTGCCAGCAGTTTGGGCGTGAATCAGCCCCAGCATTTT.

The chain carries TRBV6-6 and TRBJ1-5, with D perhaps matching TRBD1 (5 bases). CDR1 MNHNY and CDR2 SVGAGI come from the germline V gene (reference sequence). V was cut by 2 bases and J by 0 bases, with 8 bases left in between. The CDR3 is 15 residues long. CDR3 amino acids: CASSYVRDSNQPQHF. CDR3 nucleotides: TGTGCCAGCAGTTACGTCAGGGATAGCAATCAGCCCCAGCATTTT.

The V call is TRBV3-1 (or the pseudogene TRBV3-2), the J call TRBJ1-1; D is uncertain. Germline CDR1 is LGHDT and CDR2 is YNNKEL (reference sequence). The germline V and J ends were trimmed by 1 base and 5 bases, with 8 bases remaining between them. The CDR3 is 13 residues long. The CDR3 spells CASSQARDTEAFF. The CDR3 region has the DNA TGTGCCAGCAGCCAAGCCCGGGATACTGAAGCTTTCTTT.

The chain combines TRBV5-4 with TRBJ1-1; perhaps TRBD1 as D (6 bases). Per the germline V gene, CDR1 is SGHNT and CDR2 is YYREEE (reference sequence). Trimming pared 6 bases from V and 0 bases from J, leaving 12 bases between. The length of the CDR3 is 14 residues. The CDR3 DNA sequence: TGTGCCAGCACTCAAGGACAGATGAACACTGAAGCTTTCTTT. This encodes CASTQGQMNTEAFF. Drawing the rest from reference TRBV5-4 and TRBJ1-1, the complete variable domain is ETGVTQSPTHLIKTRGQQVTLRCSSQSGHNTVSWYQQALGQGPQFIFQYYREEENGRGNFPPRFSGLQFPNYSSELNVNALELDDSALYLCASTQGQMNTEAFFGQGTRLTVV.

This chain links TRBV3-1 (or the pseudogene TRBV3-2) with TRBJ2-5, with 7 bases fitting TRBD1. The junction had 11 bases not matched to a gene; V was cut back by 0 bases and J by 1 base. There are 18 residues in the CDR3. The V gene's germline CDR1 is LGHDT and CDR2 YNNKEL (reference sequence). The CDR3 is CASSQDPLRQGIQETQYF. In nucleotides, the CDR3 is TGTGCCAGCAGCCAAGATCCTCTCAGACAGGGTATCCAAGAGACCCAGTACTTC.

This sequence joins TRBV11-2 and TRBJ1-2, with D perhaps TRBD1 (6 bases). Germline CDR1 SGHAT, CDR2 FQNNGV. V lost 2 bases to trimming and J lost 8 bases, with 18 bases between them. The CDR3 loop spans 15 amino acids. The CDR3 DNA reads TGTGCCAGCAGCTTACTCTTGGGGGCAGGGGACGGCTACACCTTC. Translated, it gives CASSLLLGAGDGYTF.

The chain has TRBV27 and TRBJ2-1; 9 nucleotides match TRBD2. Germline V gene data show CDR1 as MNHEY and CDR2 as SMNVEV (reference sequence). This CDR3 comprises 14 residues. The ends lost 5 bases at V and 9 bases at J; junction bases unmatched: 8. DNA of the CDR3: TGTGCCAGCAGTCTGGCGGGAGGGCCGAGTGAGCAGTTCTTC. It is translated as CASSLAGGPSEQFF.

The J gene is TRBJ2-7, the V gene TRBV11-2; 10 nucleotides match TRBD2. Germline loops: CDR1 SGHAT, CDR2 FQNNGV. V was clipped by 5 bases and J by 3 bases; unmatched bases: 19. The CDR3 extends over 19 amino acids. CDR3: CASSPVRRLAGAAYYEQYF. The CDR3 DNA is TGTGCCAGCAGCCCCGTCCGGAGGCTAGCGGGAGCCGCTTACTACGAGCAGTACTTC. Based on the CDR3 plus reference TRBV11-2 and TRBJ2-7, the full variable domain is EAGVAQSPRYKIIEKRQSVAFWCNPISGHATLYWYQQILGQGPKLLIQFQNNGVVDDSQLPKDRFSAERLKGVDSTLKIQPAKLEDSAVYLCASSPVRRLAGAAYYEQYFGPGTRLTVT.

V usage is TRBV6-1 and J usage is TRBJ1-2; possibly TRBD1 for D (5 bases). Trimming cost V 0 bases and J 7 bases, with 12 bases left between them. The length of the CDR3 is 14 residues. Germline lookup yields CDR1 MNHNS and CDR2 SASEGT. CDR3 sequence reads: CASSEANRPAGYTF. In nucleotides, the CDR3 is TGTGCCAGCAGTGAAGCGAACAGGCCCGCTGGCTACACCTTC.

This rearrangement joins TRBV2 to TRBJ1-5; possible D gene TRBD1, 5 bases. V was shortened by 7 bases and J by 7 bases, with 20 bases between the two germline ends. This CDR3 comprises 15 residues. CDR1 and CDR2 (germline): SNHLY, FYNNEI. CDR3: CASTSREGLGQPQHF. CDR3 bases: TGTGCCAGCACCTCAAGGGAGGGGCTCGGGCAGCCCCAGCATTTT. The full variable domain, in which reference TRBV2 and TRBJ1-5 provide the parts outside the CDR3, is EPEVTQTPSHQVTQMGQEVILRCVPISNHLYFYWYRQILGQKVEFLVSFYNNEISEKSEIFDDQFSVERPDGSNFTLKIRSTKLEDSAMYFCASTSREGLGQPQHFGDGTRLSIL.

Here the CDR3 reads CASSVEGYGPVFF. The CDR3 bases are TGTGCCAGCAGTGTAGAGGGTTACGGCCCCGTGTTCTTC. The V and J genes are TRBV6-4 and TRBJ2-1; weak D call: TRBD2 (5 bases). The CDR3 covers 13 residues. Trimming cost V 4 bases and J 15 bases, with 19 bases left between them. The germline V gene has CDR1 MRHNA and CDR2 SNTAGT.

The V and J genes are TRBV5-1 and TRBJ1-6, with 7 nucleotides matching TRBD1. Per germline, CDR1 SGHRS and CDR2 YFSETQ. The V segment lost 3 bases and the J segment 13 bases; nucleotides outside the gene matches: 7. There are 13 residues in the CDR3. This chain's CDR3 is CASSWTGTGPLHF. CDR3 DNA: TGCGCCAGCAGCTGGACAGGTACTGGCCCCCTCCACTTT.

The rearrangement joins TRBV9 to TRBJ2-7; 7 bases are shared with TRBD1. The CDR3 is made up of 15 amino acids. CDR1 and CDR2 (germline): SGDLS, YYNGEE. V lost 4 bases to trimming and J lost 3 bases; unmatched junction nucleotides: 10. The CDR3 nucleotides are TGTGCCAGCAGCACCCAACAGGGGAGCGGCTACGAGCAGTACTTC. This translates into CASSTQQGSGYEQYF.

Only one count was recorded for this clone. This rearrangement joins TRBV3-1 (or the pseudogene TRBV3-2) to TRBJ1-5, with D hard to call. CDR3 length: 14 residues. Trimming left V 0 bases short and J 8 bases short, with 11 bases between. CDR1 and CDR2 from the germline V gene are LGHDT and YNNKEL (reference sequence). The CDR3 sequence is CASSQDLNSEPQHF. CDR3 coding DNA: TGTGCCAGCAGCCAAGATCTAAATTCGGAGCCCCAGCATTTT.

The V call is TRBV7-8, the J call TRBJ1-5; D call uncertain. This CDR3 is built from 14 residues. Trimming pared 5 bases from V and 0 bases from J, leaving 8 bases between. Germline-derived CDR1 and CDR2 are SGHVS and FQNEAQ. CDR3: CASSGAGSNQPQHF. The CDR3 bases are TGTGCCAGCAGCGGCGCGGGTAGCAATCAGCCCCAGCATTTT.

This rearrangement joins TRBV30 to TRBJ1-2; TRBD1 aligns across 7 bases. Looked up from germline, CDR1 is GTSNPN and CDR2 is SVGIG (reference sequence). V gave up 2 bases and J gave up 4 bases; unmatched junction bases: 1. CDR3 size: 12 residues. This CDR3 is CAWSRDSYGYTF. The CDR3 nucleotides are TGTGCCTGGAGTAGGGACAGCTATGGCTACACCTTC.